The 26 T cell receptor beta chains presented below share a single source sample, sequenced in a study of CD8+ T cells in alopecia areata. Following RNA extraction, reverse transcription yielded cDNA that acted as the sequencing template. Data came from immunoSEQ multiplex PCR; TCRdb stores just in-frame clones and leaves some out. The sample records 150,000 to 200,000 clones, around 57% being singletons. The sample comprised CD4+ T cells sorted from blood. Receptors were obtained from a human donor in good health.

This clone was seen a handful of times. This rearrangement joins TRBV29-1 to TRBJ2-5; TRBD1 is a possible D gene (5 bases). Germline V CDR1 and CDR2: SQVTM, ANQGSEA. Trimming removed 3 bases from V and 7 bases from J, with 15 bases in between. The CDR3 contains 13 residues. DNA of the CDR3: TGCAGCGTTGACGGCGGTGGGGCGGTGACCCAGTACTTC. The encoded protein is CSVDGGGAVTQYF.

This chain uses TRBV5-4 with TRBJ2-3; 8 nucleotides agree with TRBD2. This CDR3 has 16 residues. J gave up 0 bases and V 3 bases, and 6 bases lay outside the gene matches. The germline gives CDR1 SGHNT, CDR2 YYREEE (reference sequence). The CDR3 protein is CASSWERETSTDTQYF. The CDR3, as DNA: TGTGCCAGCAGCTGGGAGCGGGAGACTAGCACAGATACGCAGTATTTT.

In this sample, this clone turned up a few times. The chain employs TRBV5-1 and TRBJ2-5; TRBD1 matches at 8 bases. This CDR3 comprises 15 residues. Unmatched junction bases numbered 5, after V lost 2 bases and J lost 2 bases. Per the germline V gene, CDR1 is SGHRS and CDR2 is YFSETQ. The CDR3 loop is CASSFSGTGQETQYF. The CDR3 region has the DNA TGCGCCAGCAGCTTCTCCGGGACAGGTCAAGAGACCCAGTACTTC.

This chain joins TRBV19 and TRBJ2-3; D may be TRBD2 (6 bases). Trimming stripped 5 bases from V and 5 bases from J, with 11 bases between. This CDR3 comprises 13 residues. Germline loops: CDR1 LNHDA, CDR2 SQIVND (reference sequence). The CDR3 here is CASSAGWGDTQYF. The CDR3 nucleotides read TGTGCCAGTAGTGCGGGATGGGGAGATACGCAGTATTTT.

The sample holds a few counts of this clone. This chain links TRBV28 with TRBJ2-5, with D possibly being TRBD1 (7 bases). V dropped 7 bases and J dropped 4 bases, with 13 bases sitting between them. The CDR3 has 13 residues. The germline CDR1 and CDR2 sequences are MDHEN and SYDVKM. The CDR3 DNA follows: TGTGCCAGCACCAGACAGGGACTAGAGACCCAGTACTTC. Its translation is CASTRQGLETQYF.

The chain uses TRBV18 and TRBJ2-3, with 8 bases identical to TRBD2. J lost 0 bases, V lost 1 base, and 0 bases had no gene match. The CDR3 loop spans 15 amino acids. CDR1 and CDR2 (germline): KGHSH, LQKENI. The CDR3 reads CASSPRLASTDTQYF. The CDR3 coding sequence is TGTGCCAGCTCACCACGACTAGCGAGCACAGATACGCAGTATTTT. Drawing the rest from reference TRBV18 and TRBJ2-3, the complete variable domain is NAGVMQNPRHLVRRRGQEARLRCSPMKGHSHVYWYRQLPEEGLKFMVYLQKENIIDESGMPKERFSAEFPKEGPSILRIQQVVRGDSAAYFCASSPRLASTDTQYFGPGTRLTVL.

The rearrangement links TRBV7-8 to TRBJ1-5; 10 nucleotides agree with TRBD1. V lost 4 bases and J lost 0; bases outside the gene matches: 9. The CDR3 is made up of 18 amino acids. Germline loops: CDR1 SGHVS, CDR2 FQNEAQ. The CDR3 protein is CASSWGQGLGDSNQPQHF. CDR3 coding DNA: TGTGCCAGCAGCTGGGGACAGGGGTTGGGGGATAGCAATCAGCCCCAGCATTTT.

This chain's CDR3 is CASSSPDYNEQFF. CDR3 nucleotide sequence: TGTGCCAGCAGCTCCCCGGACTACAATGAGCAGTTCTTC. The rearrangement links TRBV5-4 to TRBJ2-1; D remains unclear. The CDR3 is 13 residues long. V lost 3 bases to trimming and J lost 3 bases, with 7 bases between them. Germline-derived CDR1 and CDR2 are SGHNT and YYREEE (reference sequence).

The rearrangement uses TRBV5-1 and TRBJ2-3; D ambiguous. In germline, CDR1 is SGHRS, CDR2 YFSETQ. CDR3 length: 13 amino acids. V lost 3 bases, J lost 6 bases, and 11 bases lay in between. The CDR3, as DNA: TGCGCCAGCAGCTCTCCAGGATCGGATACGCAGTATTTT. Protein: CASSSPGSDTQYF.

This clone showed up just a few times. In DNA form, the CDR3 reads TGCAGCGTACGCGCTCCTGGGGCCAACGTCCTGACTTTC. This sequence encodes CSVRAPGANVLTF. The chain is built from TRBV29-1 and TRBJ2-6; no clear D. The germline V and J ends were trimmed by 6 bases and 2 bases, with 8 bases remaining between them. Germline V gene lookup returns CDR1 SQVTM and CDR2 ANQGSEA. This CDR3 has 13 residues. Drawing the rest from reference TRBV29-1 and TRBJ2-6, the complete variable domain is SAVISQKPSRDICQRGTSLTIQCQVDSQVTMMFWYRQQPGQSLTLIATANQGSEATYESGFVIDKFPISRPNLTFSTLTVSNMSPEDSSIYLCSVRAPGANVLTFGAGSRLTVL.

The chain carries TRBV9 and TRBJ2-7; 9 bases map to TRBD1. After removal of 4 bases from V and 0 bases from J, the junction contained 2 bases not matched to a gene. CDR1 and CDR2 (germline): SGDLS, YYNGEE. The CDR3 contains 14 residues. In nucleotides, the CDR3 is TGTGCCAGCAGCAGGACAGGGGACTCCTACGAGCAGTACTTC. Protein sequence: CASSRTGDSYEQYF.

The V and J genes are TRBV25-1 and TRBJ1-2; D remains ambiguous. The CDR3 consists of 13 residues. Trimming cost V 6 bases and J 5 bases, with 13 bases left between them. The germline V gene has CDR1 MGHDK and CDR2 SYGVNS. The DNA of the CDR3 is TGTGCCAGCAGCGACCGGGAATTATATGGCTACACCTTC. This encodes CASSDRELYGYTF.

This clone was seen a handful of times. J is TRBJ1-1 and V is TRBV5-1, with TRBD1 matching over 8 bases. In germline, CDR1 is SGHRS, CDR2 YFSETQ. CDR3 length: 16 residues. V shed 3 bases and J 0 bases; nucleotides not matched to a gene: 7. For the CDR3, the DNA is TGCGCCAGCAGCTCAGGACAGGGAAGAATGAACACTGAAGCTTTCTTT. Its translation: CASSSGQGRMNTEAFF.

This rearrangement joins TRBV13 to TRBJ2-1; D remains ambiguous. Germline CDR1 PRHDT, CDR2 FYEKMQ (reference sequence). The CDR3 contains 13 residues. Trimming cost V 6 bases and J 4 bases, with 10 bases left between them. CDR3 loop: CASRALRYNEQFF. The CDR3 DNA reads TGTGCCAGCAGGGCCCTAAGATACAATGAGCAGTTCTTC.

The chain combines TRBV9 with TRBJ2-7, with D perhaps matching TRBD2 (5 bases). Germline CDR1 and CDR2: SGDLS and YYNGEE. This CDR3 has 12 residues. Trimming cost V 3 bases and J 6 bases, with 10 bases left between them. The CDR3 DNA is TGTGCCAGCAGCGCCGCTCGGGGCGAGCAGTACTTC. This gives the protein CASSAARGEQYF.

This clone appeared a few times. This chain joins TRBV29-1 and TRBJ2-2; tentatively, D is TRBD1 or TRBD2 (5 bases each). Trimming shortened V by 6 bases and J by 4 bases, and 21 bases separated the two germline ends. CDR1 and CDR2 from the germline V gene are SQVTM and ANQGSEA. This CDR3 region has 16 residues. CDR3 in DNA: TGCAGCGTCCTCGGGGCAACCCAGACTATCACCGGGGAGCTGTTTTTT. Its translation: CSVLGATQTITGELFF.

This clone has only a few counts. The chain employs TRBV7-9 and TRBJ1-1, with D perhaps TRBD1 (6 bases). The CDR3 covers 16 residues. Trimming took 1 base from V and 5 from J, leaving 17 bases between them. Germline values: CDR1 SEHNR, CDR2 FQNEAQ (reference sequence). CDR3 residues: CASSLGGQGKRTEAFF. As DNA, the CDR3 is TGTGCCAGCAGCTTAGGTGGTCAGGGGAAGAGGACTGAAGCTTTCTTT.

This clone was seen a few times. This sequence joins TRBV30 and TRBJ2-5; D not resolved. Trimming shortened V by 4 bases and J by 2 bases, and 11 bases separated the two germline ends. Per the germline V gene, CDR1 is GTSNPN and CDR2 is SVGIG (reference sequence). The CDR3 contains 13 residues. CDR3 sequence: CAWNLGRQETQYF. The CDR3 DNA sequence: TGTGCCTGGAACTTAGGACGACAAGAGACCCAGTACTTC.

The chain uses TRBV28 and TRBJ2-7; D ambiguous. The CDR3 consists of 13 residues. Trimming pared 7 bases from V and 2 bases from J, leaving 12 bases between. Germline V lookup: CDR1 MDHEN, CDR2 SYDVKM. The CDR3 protein is CASTGFDPYEQYF. CDR3 bases: TGTGCCAGCACCGGCTTTGATCCCTACGAGCAGTACTTC.

This clone occurred once. The chain recombines TRBV6-6 with TRBJ1-2; D might be TRBD1 (5 bases). Trimming pared 0 bases from V and 5 bases from J, leaving 13 bases between. This CDR3 region has 15 residues. Germline assignment: CDR1 MNHNY and CDR2 SVGAGI (reference sequence). This CDR3 is CASSYSNRPWYGYTF. The CDR3 region has the DNA TGTGCCAGCAGTTACTCGAACAGGCCCTGGTATGGCTACACCTTC.

The rearrangement joins TRBV28 to TRBJ1-4, with 11 positions matching TRBD1. This CDR3 has 14 amino acids. V lost 4 bases and J lost 7; bases outside the gene matches: 2. Germline CDR1 is MDHEN and CDR2 is SYDVKM. The CDR3 nucleotides read TGTGCCAGCAGTTCGGGACAGGGGGGTGAAAAACTGTTTTTT. Its translation: CASSSGQGGEKLFF.

On this clone itself: Other DNA sequences in this sample translate to the same CDR3. V gene TRBV29-1 combines with J gene TRBJ2-7, with 9 bases identical to TRBD1. The germline V gene has CDR1 SQVTM and CDR2 ANQGSEA. There are 13 residues in the CDR3. V lost 4 bases to trimming and J lost 3 bases; unmatched junction nucleotides: 4. The CDR3 loop reads CSVGGQGVYEQYF. CDR3 sequence (DNA): TGCAGCGTTGGGGGACAGGGCGTCTACGAGCAGTACTTC.

This clone came up once. The V and J genes are TRBV29-1 and TRBJ1-1; D not certain. This CDR3 spans 11 amino acids. The germline V gene has CDR1 SQVTM and CDR2 ANQGSEA. V was pared by 5 bases and J by 8 bases, with 12 bases between. The CDR3 region is CSVWRVDEAFF. The CDR3 bases are TGCAGCGTTTGGAGAGTCGACGAAGCTTTCTTT.

Note on this clone: With a much larger clone just one base away, this may be a read error. The rearrangement links TRBV5-4 to TRBJ2-1; possibly TRBD2 for D (6 bases). In germline, CDR1 is SGHNT, CDR2 YYREEE (reference sequence). The CDR3 consists of 15 residues. Trimming left V 4 bases short and J 6 bases short, with 17 bases between. The CDR3, as DNA: TGTGCCAGCAGCGCCCCGGTAGGAGGGAGCAATGAGCAGTTCTTC. This sequence encodes CASSAPVGGSNEQFF.

J is TRBJ1-2 and V is TRBV30; D gene ambiguous. Germline V gene data show CDR1 as GTSNPN and CDR2 as SVGIG (reference sequence). The CDR3 has 12 residues. Trimming removed 0 bases from V and 4 bases from J, with 6 bases in between. CDR3 loop: CAWSVMGYGYTF. The DNA of the CDR3 is TGTGCCTGGAGTGTAATGGGCTATGGCTACACCTTC.

With respect to this clone: The junction departs from germline at one end; a sequencing error may be responsible. This chain connects TRBV28 to TRBJ1-2; TRBD1 aligns across 7 bases. Germline CDR1 MDHEN, CDR2 SYDVKM. The length of the CDR3 is 13 residues. The CDR3 DNA reads TGTGCCAGCGTAGGGGGCGCGAACTATGACTACACCTTC. Translating gives CASVGGANYDYTF.